This T cell receptor beta chain appears in the sequencing data of a study of blood T cells in healthy people across ages. As for the study in general: About one barcoded beta molecule per two T cells was captured by template switching. Study-wide results and caveats: A strong correlation was found between TCR beta diversity and the percentage of naive T cells.

This clonotype appeared a few times. Its specificity is not known. J gave up 11 bases and V 6 bases, and 6 bases lay outside the gene matches. Germline V gives CDR1 SNHLY, CDR2 FYNNEI. The CDR3 totals 12 residues. Next came a second PCR, run for roughly 6 to 11 cycles, which used a sample-barcoded 5' primer along with a J-beta primer mix. Every cDNA was tagged by a template-switch adaptor with 12 random nucleotides. TCRdb processed the 5' RACE reads anew with MiXCR; each CDR3 protein has one entry. The sample includes about 720,000 distinct CDR3 sequences, approximately 21% seen only once; the top ten take under 25%.

Sequencing was performed on blood. This sequence was found in a man between 65 and 85 years old in good health. The V and J genes are TRBV2 and TRBJ1-4; 7 positions match TRBD1. CDR3 DNA sequence: TGTGCCAGCAGGGGACAGTCCGGGAAACTGTTTTTT. It encodes CASRGQSGKLFF.